This paragraph reports one T cell receptor beta chain. Its antigen is not known. The sample belongs to a study of CXCR3-negative and CXCR3-positive naive CD8 T cells. Study findings and constraints: TRB CDR3s of CXCR3-positive naive cells were more hydrophobic than those of CXCR3-negative naive cells. The TRBV-TRBJ usage of naive CXCR3-negative and CXCR3-positive cells was similar, but that of memory cells differed.

Germline V lookup: CDR1 SQVTM, CDR2 ANQGSEA. CDR3 length: 12 residues. The libraries of TRB cDNA were constructed through 5' RACE using UMI labels. TCRdb reprocessed the 5' RACE reads and keeps a single row for each CDR3 protein, giving no DNA. This sample's table has under 150,000 distinct CDR3 sequences. Naive CD8+ T cells showed CD45RO-CCR7+CD27+CD95-. The TCR comes from a human donor in good health. Some clones in this sample may be carry-over from other donors' samples. V gene TRBV29-1 combines with J gene TRBJ2-5; the D gene TCRdb calls, TRBD2, cannot be checked with no DNA. Specimen: naive CXCR3+ CD8+ T cells from blood. The subset here: CD45RO-CCR7+CD27+CD95- naive CD8+ T cells expressing CXCR3 (TNR3+). The CDR3 loop reads CSVAGIGETQYF.